The 16 T cell receptor beta chains reported below all come from one sample, sequenced in a study of CD8+ T cells in alopecia areata. Extraction and reverse transcription of RNA yielded cDNA as the sequencing template. Profiling relied on immunoSEQ multiplex PCR, and the TCRdb table lists in-frame clones only, not all of them. This table holds over 110,000 clones, approximately 50% found once. The sample in question was CD4+ T cells sorted from blood, obtained at week 0. The receptors were gathered from a human donor with alopecia areata.

This clone showed up just a few times. The chain recombines TRBV7-3 with TRBJ2-2; weak D call: TRBD2 (5 bases). Germline-derived CDR1 and CDR2 are SGHTA and FQGTGA. The CDR3 covers 14 residues. The V gene lost 3 bases and the J gene lost 3 bases, with 8 bases spanning the gap. The CDR3 nucleotides read TGTGCCAGCAGCTTGACGCGGGACACCGGGGAGCTGTTTTTT. Translation: CASSLTRDTGELFF.

With regard to this clone: Mismatch with germline at one junction end may stem from a read error. This chain joins TRBV30 and TRBJ2-7; TRBD2 agrees at 7 bases. The CDR3 runs 11 residues. Germline CDR1 GTSNPN, CDR2 SVGIG (reference sequence). CDR3 amino acids: CAWSFEGRATF. The CDR3 coding sequence is TGTGCCTGGAGTTTCGAGGGGAGGGCCACCTTC.

V is TRBV4-1 and J is TRBJ1-5; D may be TRBD1 (5 bases). Germline V CDR1 and CDR2: MGHRA, YSYEKL. This CDR3 is built from 16 residues. The V end lost 0 bases, the J end lost 3 bases, and 12 bases lay between the germline ends. The CDR3, as DNA: TGCGCCAGCAGCCAAGATATAAGCAGGGACAATCAGCCCCAGCATTTT. This encodes CASSQDISRDNQPQHF.

This clone was observed a few times. This chain connects TRBV29-1 to TRBJ2-7, with D unresolved. The CDR3 is 14 amino acids. CDR1 SQVTM and CDR2 ANQGSEA come from the germline V gene. V was shortened by 4 bases and J by 4 bases, with 17 bases between the two germline ends. CDR3 in DNA: TGCAGCGTTGGGTACGAAGCCCAGAAATACGAGCAGTACTTC. This codes for CSVGYEAQKYEQYF.

In this sample, this clone turned up a few times. The chain combines TRBV29-1 with TRBJ2-4, with a weak D call TRBD2 (6 bases). Trimming stripped 0 bases from V and 1 base from J, with 10 bases between. The CDR3 runs to 15 residues. Germline V gene data show CDR1 as SQVTM and CDR2 as ANQGSEA. CDR3 in amino acids: CSVEDRRGAKNIQYF. DNA of the CDR3: TGCAGCGTTGAAGATAGGAGGGGTGCCAAAAACATTCAGTACTTC.

The chain carries TRBV27 and TRBJ2-1; D might be TRBD2 (6 bases). CDR3 length: 16 amino acids. The germline V gene encodes CDR1 MNHEY and CDR2 SMNVEV (reference sequence). Deletions cut 5 bases from V and 0 bases from J, with 14 bases between. The CDR3 DNA reads as TGTGCCAGCAGTCCACGGGAGTTGAGCTCCTACAATGAGCAGTTCTTC. It encodes CASSPRELSSYNEQFF.

The chain recombines TRBV30 with TRBJ1-4, with TRBD1 identical over 7 bases. The CDR3 is 14 amino acids. Trimming removed 1 base from V and 3 bases from J; junction bases left unmatched: 2. Per germline, CDR1 GTSNPN and CDR2 SVGIG (reference sequence). CDR3 sequence: CAWSAGTANEKLFF. CDR3 bases: TGTGCCTGGAGTGCCGGGACAGCTAATGAAAAACTGTTTTTT.

V usage is TRBV5-4 and J usage is TRBJ1-3; D ambiguous. Trimming cost V 0 bases and J 6 bases, with 7 bases left between them. The length of the CDR3 is 13 residues. The germline CDR1 and CDR2 sequences are SGHNT and YYREEE (reference sequence). CDR3 sequence: CASSLGLKNTIYF. DNA of the CDR3: TGTGCCAGCAGCTTGGGACTCAAAAACACCATATATTTT.

In this sample, this clone turned up a few times. The chain combines TRBV29-1 with TRBJ2-4, with D perhaps matching TRBD1 or TRBD2 (5 bases each). Per the germline V gene, CDR1 is SQVTM and CDR2 is ANQGSEA. CDR3 length: 12 residues. V was pared by 0 bases and J by 9 bases, with 9 bases between. The CDR3 protein is CSVEEGRGIQYF. The CDR3 DNA follows: TGCAGCGTTGAAGAGGGACGGGGCATTCAGTACTTC. Together with reference TRBV29-1 and TRBJ2-4, the CDR3 gives the full variable domain: SAVISQKPSRDICQRGTSLTIQCQVDSQVTMMFWYRQQPGQSLTLIATANQGSEATYESGFVIDKFPISRPNLTFSTLTVSNMSPEDSSIYLCSVEEGRGIQYFGAGTRLSVL.

The genes are TRBV2 and TRBJ2-3; D tentatively fits TRBD1 or TRBD2 (5 bases each). The CDR3 runs 13 residues. The germline CDR1 and CDR2 sequences are SNHLY and FYNNEI. Trimming stripped 8 bases from V and 14 bases from J, with 23 bases between. In nucleotides, the CDR3 is TGTGCCAGCTTCCTTCCACCGGGACCACGTCTGTATTTT. Translation: CASFLPPGPRLYF.

The sample holds one count of this clone. The rearrangement links TRBV25-1 to TRBJ2-5, with D tentatively TRBD2 (6 bases). Germline CDR1 is MGHDK and CDR2 is SYGVNS. This CDR3 has 14 amino acids. V was clipped by 8 bases and J by 5 bases, with 18 bases between them. The CDR3 DNA sequence: TGTGCCAGCGGGGGGTCGAATGCGAGGGAGACCCAGTACTTC. It codes for CASGGSNARETQYF.

V usage is TRBV28 and J usage is TRBJ2-7; D is ambiguous. Germline V CDR1 and CDR2: MDHEN, SYDVKM. The V end was cut by 4 bases, the J end by 5 bases, with 9 bases between. The CDR3 spans 12 residues. CDR3 residues: CASSSAENEQYF. CDR3 in DNA: TGTGCCAGCAGTTCCGCCGAAAACGAGCAGTACTTC.

The rearrangement uses TRBV4-2 and TRBJ1-5, with TRBD1 as a possible D gene (6 bases). Germline V gene lookup returns CDR1 LGHNA and CDR2 YNFKEQ. Between the trimmed V and J ends, which lost 0 bases and 3 bases, there was a span of 9 bases. The CDR3 contains 15 residues. The CDR3 nucleotides are TGTGCCAGCAGCCAAGAAGGACAGATCAATCAGCCCCAGCATTTT. Protein: CASSQEGQINQPQHF.

The gene calls are TRBV7-8 and TRBJ2-3; 12 bases agree with TRBD2. The CDR3 is made up of 15 amino acids. After removal of 5 bases from V and 6 bases from J, the junction contained 6 bases not matched to a gene. The germline V gene has CDR1 SGHVS and CDR2 FQNEAQ. The CDR3 coding sequence is TGTGCCAGCAGCGGCACTAGCGGGAGGTCGGATACGCAGTATTTT. As protein: CASSGTSGRSDTQYF.

Only a few counts were recorded for this clone. The gene calls are TRBV7-9 and TRBJ2-2; D gene uncertain. Germline CDR1 is SEHNR and CDR2 is FQNEAQ (reference sequence). The CDR3 covers 14 residues. Trimming cost V 4 bases and J 4 bases, with 10 bases left between them. This CDR3 is CASSSMSGTGELFF. The CDR3 bases are TGTGCCAGCAGCTCCATGTCTGGCACCGGGGAGCTGTTTTTT.

The V gene is TRBV10-3, the J gene TRBJ1-2, with TRBD1 matching 8 bases. This CDR3 contains 14 residues. J was trimmed by 3 bases and V by 6 bases; bases with no gene match: 6. CDR1 is ENHRY, CDR2 SYGVKD, per germline. CDR3 sequence: CAIRAAGGDYGYTF. DNA of the CDR3: TGTGCCATCAGAGCGGCAGGGGGCGACTATGGCTACACCTTC.